These 14 T cell receptor beta chains share one sample of origin, sequenced in a study of blood T cell repertoires in COVID-19. Sequencing was performed with immunoSEQ multiplex PCR; in TCRdb, only in-frame clones are kept and a portion is missing. Of under 350,000 clones in the sample, 80% to 90% were seen once. Sequenced sample: peripheral blood. These receptor sequences come from a woman aged 45-60 years who had recovered from COVID-19.

The chain combines TRBV6-1 with TRBJ1-2; 7 bases agree with TRBD1. This CDR3 comprises 14 residues. CDR1 and CDR2 from the germline V gene are MNHNS and SASEGT. V shed 1 base, J shed 7 bases, and the junction held 6 bases outside the gene matches. This CDR3 reads CASSEVPGGLGYTF. The CDR3 DNA reads as TGTGCCAGCAGTGAAGTTCCAGGGGGTCTTGGCTACACCTTC.

The gene calls are TRBV4-3 and TRBJ2-2; 7 positions match TRBD1. The CDR3 covers 18 residues. With 2 bases clipped from V and 4 bases from J, the junction kept 13 bases outside the gene matches. The germline gives CDR1 LGHNA, CDR2 YSLEER. The CDR3 reads CASSQQLDRALATGELFF. For the CDR3, the DNA is TGCGCCAGCAGCCAACAGCTTGACAGGGCGTTGGCCACCGGGGAGCTGTTTTTT.

This clone was counted between two and nine times. CDR3 loop: CASSLEDRLAFF. CDR3 DNA: TGTGCCAGCAGCTTAGAGGACAGGCTGGCTTTCTTT. The chain combines TRBV7-9 with TRBJ1-1; 7 bases match TRBD1. The ends lost 1 base at V and 11 bases at J; junction bases unmatched: 4. The germline V gene encodes CDR1 SEHNR and CDR2 FQNEAQ (reference sequence). This CDR3 has 12 residues.

V gene TRBV19 combines with J gene TRBJ2-7; D may be TRBD2 (5 bases). Germline-derived CDR1 and CDR2 are LNHDA and SQIVND (reference sequence). V lost 4 bases to trimming and J lost 2 bases, with 15 bases between them. CDR3 length equals 15 residues. CDR3 sequence reads: CASSTLNSEPYEQYF. The CDR3, as DNA: TGTGCCAGTAGTACCCTAAATAGCGAGCCCTACGAGCAGTACTTC. The full variable domain, completed using reference TRBV19 and TRBJ2-7, is DGGITQSPKYLFRKEGQNVTLSCEQNLNHDAMYWYRQDPGQGLRLIYYSQIVNDFQKGDIAEGYSVSREKKESFPLTVTSAQKNPTAFYLCASSTLNSEPYEQYFGPGTRLTVT.

The chain uses TRBV28 and TRBJ1-2; possible D gene TRBD1, 5 bases. CDR1 and CDR2 from the germline V gene are MDHEN and SYDVKM. This CDR3 spans 13 amino acids. V was trimmed by 4 bases and J by 7 bases, leaving 13 bases between them. The CDR3 nucleotides read TGTGCCAGCAGTTCCGTGGGGGGTCGTGGCTACACCTTC. It specifies CASSSVGGRGYTF.

The rearrangement uses TRBV4-3 and TRBJ2-3, with 11 positions matching TRBD2. Trimming at V came to 2 bases and at J to 4 bases, leaving 2 bases not matched to a gene. Looked up from germline, CDR1 is LGHNA and CDR2 is YSLEER. The CDR3 loop spans 15 amino acids. CDR3 residues: CASSQQLAGADTQYF. The CDR3 DNA is TGCGCCAGCAGCCAACAACTAGCGGGAGCAGATACGCAGTATTTT.

The chain has TRBV28 and TRBJ1-5, with D hard to call. This CDR3 is built from 14 residues. Trimming removed 4 bases at V and 3 bases at J, with 10 bases between. The V gene's germline CDR1 is MDHEN and CDR2 SYDVKM. CDR3 DNA: TGTGCCAGCAGTTCCCCAGGAACCAATCAGCCCCAGCATTTT. Protein sequence: CASSSPGTNQPQHF.

The chain is built from TRBV9 and TRBJ2-2; the match to TRBD2 covers 9 bases. This CDR3 contains 16 residues. Trimming cost V 0 bases and J 2 bases; bases outside gene matches: 2. Germline V gene lookup returns CDR1 SGDLS and CDR2 YYNGEE. The chain's CDR3 is CASSVGLAGNTGELFF. CDR3 coding DNA: TGTGCCAGCAGCGTAGGGCTAGCGGGAAACACCGGGGAGCTGTTTTTT.

The chain has TRBV30 and TRBJ1-6; D ambiguous. The germline V and J ends were trimmed by 3 bases and 0 bases, with 12 bases remaining between them. Germline CDR1 reads GTSNPN; CDR2 reads SVGIG (reference sequence). The CDR3 covers 16 residues. The CDR3 DNA reads as TGTGCCTGGAGCGCCGGAGTTTTCTCCTATAATTCACCCCTCCACTTT. Amino acid sequence: CAWSAGVFSYNSPLHF.

V is TRBV5-1 and J is TRBJ2-3; 8 bases map to TRBD1. The CDR3 spans 14 residues. Trimming took 0 bases from V and 6 from J; bases not matched to a gene: 3. Germline-derived CDR1 and CDR2 are SGHRS and YFSETQ. This CDR3 is CASSLGQGWDTQYF. The CDR3 DNA reads as TGCGCCAGCAGCTTGGGACAGGGGTGGGATACGCAGTATTTT.

This chain connects TRBV28 to TRBJ1-2; possible D gene TRBD1, 5 bases. The CDR3 contains 15 residues. Germline V gives CDR1 MDHEN, CDR2 SYDVKM. Trimming left V 1 base short and J 4 bases short, with 13 bases between. The CDR3 loop reads CASSLSIIDSYGYTF. CDR3 bases: TGTGCCAGCAGTTTATCAATTATTGACAGCTATGGCTACACCTTC.

V and J are TRBV28 and TRBJ1-5; D gene unclear. Germline lookup yields CDR1 MDHEN and CDR2 SYDVKM. Trimming took off 6 bases at V and 9 bases at J, with 12 bases between the two ends. The CDR3 extends over 12 amino acids. The CDR3 DNA reads TGTGCCAGCAGCCTCAGGCTTGGGCCCCAGCATTTT. Translating it yields CASSLRLGPQHF.

This clone was found once. This chain joins TRBV6-5 and TRBJ2-1; 7 bases map to TRBD1. V shed 10 bases, J shed 4 bases, and the junction held 10 bases outside the gene matches. Germline-derived CDR1 and CDR2 are MNHEY and SVGAGI. This CDR3 region has 14 residues. CDR3 sequence (DNA): TGTGCCACGGAGACCCGGGACAGATACAATGAGCAGTTCTTC. Protein sequence: CATETRDRYNEQFF.

This chain links TRBV10-3 with TRBJ1-1, with 7 nucleotides matching TRBD1. The length of the CDR3 is 13 residues. The ends lost 6 bases at V and 1 base at J; junction bases unmatched: 2. Germline loops: CDR1 ENHRY, CDR2 SYGVKD. CDR3: CAIRDRPNTEAFF. CDR3 coding DNA: TGTGCCATCAGGGACAGGCCGAACACTGAAGCTTTCTTT.